The source of this T cell receptor (beta chain) is a study of blood T cell repertoires in COVID-19. Overall study: T cells, B-cell-depleted T cells, or PBMCs supplied cDNA or gDNA.

Assay used: immunoSEQ multiplex PCR; TCRdb lists only in-frame clones, some missing. The sample contains some 120,000 clones, around nine tenths of which appear only once. This TCR came from a man between 45 and 60 years old with acute or convalescent COVID-19. Sequenced sample: peripheral blood.

The CDR3 nucleotides read TGTGCCAGTAGTATCCAGAGGGCGGGTGGCTACACCTTC. This gives the protein CASSIQRAGGYTF. This chain joins TRBV19 and TRBJ1-2; D is undetermined. The CDR3 covers 13 residues. Trimming took 3 bases from V and 7 from J, leaving 12 bases between them. Per germline, CDR1 LNHDA and CDR2 SQIVND (reference sequence).